Listed below are T cell receptor beta chains from one sample, sequenced in a study of post-analysis software for immune sequencing data. TCRdb redid the calling of the PCR reads with MiXCR, one entry per CDR3 protein. The data contain about 400,000 distinct CDR3 sequences, about a third of them singletons. The specimen sequenced was blood. These receptor sequences come from a girl aged 10 to 17 with multiple sclerosis. The conserved cysteine and the conserved F or W are not part of the CDR3 here. The order of the fields is J gene, clone size, V gene, CDR3 protein. Where a row states a size, it is once, few, many or the class of an expanded clone; other rows omit it.

TRBJ2-3 | few | TRBV20-1 | SARDSGGVTDTQY
TRBJ1-1 | few | TRBV6-5 | ASSSFTGSNTEAF
TRBJ1-1 | - | TRBV6-6 | ASSYPGGMNTEAF
- | - | TRBV7-2 | ASSLFIVETQY
TRBJ2-7 | - | TRBV9 | ASSGTGVPYEQY
TRBJ2-3 | - | TRBV3-1 | ASSIRADTQY
TRBJ1-2 | few | TRBV7-8 | ASSMGQLNYGYT
TRBJ1-1 | - | TRBV6-6 | ASSIRSMNTEAF
TRBJ2-3 | - | TRBV11-1 | ASSPMEQGTDTQY
TRBJ2-3 | - | TRBV29-1 | SVEVLQGAADTQY
TRBJ2-1 | - | TRBV5-1 | ASSLGGGLDEQF
TRBJ2-3 | - | TRBV9 | ASSVATGGATDTQY
TRBJ1-1 | - | TRBV3-1 | ASSQGETEAF
TRBJ2-7 | many | TRBV20-1 | SAAVGGYEQY
TRBJ1-3 | - | TRBV4-1 | ASSRGQGADYSGNTIY